The rows below give T cell receptor beta chains drawn from one sample of a study of T-cell reconstitution after alpha-beta-depleted transplantation in children. TCRdb processed the PCR reads anew with MiXCR; each CDR3 protein has one entry. The sample lists 450,000 to 700,000 distinct CDR3 sequences, 25% to 30% occurring once. This specimen consisted of PBMCs, obtained before TCRalphabeta/CD19-depleted stem cell transplant. The receptors derive from a boy younger than two with Wiskott-Aldrich syndrome, due to receive a stem cell transplant. CDR3s include the opening cysteine and the closing phenylalanine or tryptophan. Fields, in order: clone size, J gene, D gene, V gene, CDR3 DNA, CDR3 protein. The D gene is left open where the match is weak. Not every row has a clone size; where given, it reads once, few, many or a size class.

clone_size: .; j_call: TRBJ2-1; d_call: .; v_call: TRBV28; cdr3_nt: TGTGCCAGCAGTGCCGTAGCAGGTGAGCAGTTCTTC; cdr3_aa: CASSAVAGEQFF
clone_size: .; j_call: TRBJ1-3; d_call: .; v_call: TRBV28; cdr3_nt: TGTGCCAGCAGTCCTAGGGGTCACTCTCGAAACACCATATATTTT; cdr3_aa: CASSPRGHSRNTIYF
clone_size: .; j_call: TRBJ2-1; d_call: TRBD2; v_call: TRBV11-2; cdr3_nt: TGTGCCAGCAGCCCTAGGCTGACTAGCGGGTACAATGAGCAGTTCTTC; cdr3_aa: CASSPRLTSGYNEQFF
clone_size: few; j_call: TRBJ2-3; d_call: .; v_call: TRBV20-1; cdr3_nt: TGCAGTGCTCTCTTTTTCACAGATACGCAGTATTTT; cdr3_aa: CSALFFTDTQYF
clone_size: .; j_call: TRBJ1-5; d_call: .; v_call: TRBV20-1; cdr3_nt: TGCAGTGCTCTGTCAGGGGGCAATCAGCCCCAGCATTTT; cdr3_aa: CSALSGGNQPQHF
clone_size: few; j_call: TRBJ2-3; d_call: TRBD2; v_call: TRBV14; cdr3_nt: TGTGCCAGCAGCCGGAGCGGGGTCACAGATACGCAGTATTTT; cdr3_aa: CASSRSGVTDTQYF
clone_size: .; j_call: TRBJ1-5; d_call: .; v_call: TRBV29-1; cdr3_nt: TGCAGCGTTAAATTTGCAGGGCTCAATCAGCCCCAGCATTTT; cdr3_aa: CSVKFAGLNQPQHF
clone_size: .; j_call: TRBJ2-7; d_call: .; v_call: TRBV18; cdr3_nt: TGTGCCAGCTCACCACGCGGGAAGACCTACGAGCAGTACTTC; cdr3_aa: CASSPRGKTYEQYF
clone_size: .; j_call: TRBJ2-1; d_call: TRBD2; v_call: TRBV5-1; cdr3_nt: TGCGCCAGCAGCTCGCGCGGGAGAGACGCGCAGTTCTTC; cdr3_aa: CASSSRGRDAQFF
clone_size: .; j_call: TRBJ2-1; d_call: TRBD1; v_call: TRBV20-1; cdr3_nt: TGCAGTGCTCCCGGGACAGGGATCAATGAGCAGTTCTTC; cdr3_aa: CSAPGTGINEQFF
clone_size: .; j_call: TRBJ2-2; d_call: TRBD2; v_call: TRBV29-1; cdr3_nt: TGCAGCGTTGTCATAGCGGGAGAATCCGGGGAGCTGTTTTTT; cdr3_aa: CSVVIAGESGELFF
clone_size: .; j_call: TRBJ2-1; d_call: TRBD2; v_call: TRBV20-1; cdr3_nt: TGCCTCGGACTAGCGGGAGCCAATGAGCAGTTCTTC; cdr3_aa: CLGLAGANEQFF
clone_size: .; j_call: TRBJ2-1; d_call: .; v_call: TRBV29-1; cdr3_nt: TGCAGCGTTACCGGAGAGACCTACAATGAGCAGTTCTTC; cdr3_aa: CSVTGETYNEQFF
clone_size: .; j_call: TRBJ1-2; d_call: .; v_call: TRBV6-5; cdr3_nt: TGTGCCAGCAGTTCCCCTCGGTTCCATGGCTACACCTTC; cdr3_aa: CASSSPRFHGYTF
clone_size: .; j_call: TRBJ2-1; d_call: TRBD2; v_call: TRBV6-1; cdr3_nt: TGTGCCAGCAGTACCCCGGGACTAGCCGACAATGAGCAGTTCTTC; cdr3_aa: CASSTPGLADNEQFF
clone_size: few; j_call: TRBJ2-1; d_call: .; v_call: TRBV5-5; cdr3_nt: TGTGCCAGCAGCTTGGTATGGATCCCGTACAATGAGCAGTTCTTC; cdr3_aa: CASSLVWIPYNEQFF
clone_size: .; j_call: TRBJ1-1; d_call: .; v_call: TRBV7-6; cdr3_nt: TGTGCCAGCAGCTTACACAGAGACATGAACACTGAAGCTTTCTTT; cdr3_aa: CASSLHRDMNTEAFF
clone_size: few; j_call: TRBJ1-1; d_call: TRBD1; v_call: TRBV29-1; cdr3_nt: TGCAGCGTTGAAGAGGCGGACAGGGGGCGATGGTCTGACACTGAAGCTTTCTTT; cdr3_aa: CSVEEADRGRWSDTEAFF
clone_size: few; j_call: TRBJ2-1; d_call: .; v_call: TRBV10-3; cdr3_nt: TGTGCCATCAGTGAGTTAGGGCCGGGATACAATGAGCAGTTCTTC; cdr3_aa: CAISELGPGYNEQFF
clone_size: .; j_call: TRBJ1-5; d_call: TRBD1; v_call: TRBV6-2/TRBV6-3; cdr3_nt: TGTGCCAGCAGGAACAGGGGTGGAAACCAGCCCCAGCATTTT; cdr3_aa: CASRNRGGNQPQHF
clone_size: .; j_call: TRBJ2-7; d_call: TRBD2; v_call: TRBV29-1; cdr3_nt: TGCAGCGTTGACAGCGGGAGGTTAAGGAACGAGCAGTACTTC; cdr3_aa: CSVDSGRLRNEQYF
clone_size: few; j_call: TRBJ1-5; d_call: .; v_call: TRBV12-3/TRBV12-4; cdr3_nt: TGTGCCAGCAGTCGTAATGGACGGAACCAGCCCCAGCATTTT; cdr3_aa: CASSRNGRNQPQHF
clone_size: .; j_call: TRBJ2-7; d_call: TRBD2; v_call: TRBV20-1; cdr3_nt: TGCAGTGCCCTGACTAGCAGCTACGAGCAGTACTTC; cdr3_aa: CSALTSSYEQYF
clone_size: .; j_call: TRBJ2-3; d_call: .; v_call: TRBV12-3/TRBV12-4; cdr3_nt: TGTGCCAGCAGCTCAAACAGGGAAGCAGATACGCAGTATTTT; cdr3_aa: CASSSNREADTQYF
clone_size: few; j_call: TRBJ1-5; d_call: .; v_call: TRBV5-1; cdr3_nt: TGCGCCAGCAGCTTCGGCCCACTGGCCGGGGATCAGCCCCAGCATTTT; cdr3_aa: CASSFGPLAGDQPQHF
clone_size: few; j_call: TRBJ2-7; d_call: .; v_call: TRBV6-1; cdr3_nt: TGTGCCAGCAGTGAAGCGGCTGAGCAGTACTTC; cdr3_aa: CASSEAAEQYF
clone_size: .; j_call: TRBJ2-4; d_call: .; v_call: TRBV4-1; cdr3_nt: TGCGCCAGCAGCCAAGTCAGGGTCACCGAAAACATTCAGTACTTC; cdr3_aa: CASSQVRVTENIQYF
clone_size: few; j_call: TRBJ1-5; d_call: .; v_call: TRBV24-1; cdr3_nt: TGTGCCACCAGTGATTCTCATGGATCGGCATCGCCCCAGCATTTT; cdr3_aa: CATSDSHGSASPQHF
clone_size: .; j_call: TRBJ2-1; d_call: TRBD2; v_call: TRBV12-3/TRBV12-4; cdr3_nt: TGTGCCAGCAGCCGACTAGCGGGAGTGGGTGAGCAGTTCTTC; cdr3_aa: CASSRLAGVGEQFF
clone_size: .; j_call: TRBJ2-7; d_call: .; v_call: TRBV10-3; cdr3_nt: .; cdr3_aa: CAISTSGEGYEQYF
clone_size: .; j_call: TRBJ2-1; d_call: .; v_call: TRBV3-1; cdr3_nt: TGTGCCAGCAGCCGTAGAGGGCCCAACTCCTACAATGAGCAGTTCTTC; cdr3_aa: CASSRRGPNSYNEQFF
clone_size: few; j_call: TRBJ2-1; d_call: TRBD1; v_call: TRBV5-1; cdr3_nt: TGCGCCAGCAGCTGGACACAGGGGACCCACAATGAGCAGTTCTTC; cdr3_aa: CASSWTQGTHNEQFF
clone_size: .; j_call: TRBJ1-2; d_call: .; v_call: TRBV27; cdr3_nt: TGTGCCAGCAGTTTCTCCGGGTCCATCTATGGCTACACCTTC; cdr3_aa: CASSFSGSIYGYTF
clone_size: few; j_call: TRBJ1-2; d_call: .; v_call: TRBV5-1; cdr3_nt: TGCGCCAGCAGCTTGGTAGGGGCTTGGGGCTACACCTTC; cdr3_aa: CASSLVGAWGYTF
clone_size: few; j_call: TRBJ2-1; d_call: TRBD2; v_call: TRBV5-1; cdr3_nt: TGCGCCAGCAGCACTCGGGAGGGATCCAATGAGCAGTTCTTC; cdr3_aa: CASSTREGSNEQFF
clone_size: .; j_call: TRBJ2-5; d_call: TRBD1; v_call: TRBV5-1; cdr3_nt: TGCGCCAGCAGCCTCTCGACAGGGGTGGAGACCCAGTACTTC; cdr3_aa: CASSLSTGVETQYF
clone_size: .; j_call: TRBJ2-7; d_call: .; v_call: TRBV5-1; cdr3_nt: TGCGCCAGCAGCCATACAAGAATTGACGAGCAGTACTTC; cdr3_aa: CASSHTRIDEQYF
clone_size: .; j_call: TRBJ2-7; d_call: TRBD2; v_call: TRBV5-6; cdr3_nt: TGTGCCAGCAGCTTAAGGACTAGCGGGAGGGCGTACGAGCAGTACTTC; cdr3_aa: CASSLRTSGRAYEQYF
clone_size: .; j_call: TRBJ2-7; d_call: TRBD1; v_call: TRBV2; cdr3_nt: TGTGCCAGCAGTTGGACAGGGGGCTTGGGGGAGCAGTACTTC; cdr3_aa: CASSWTGGLGEQYF